This passage covers 29 T cell receptor beta chains from one sample sequenced in a study of beta chain features in type 1 diabetes. Sequenced material consisted of expressed TCRB transcripts (all of the isolated RNA was reverse transcribed). Libraries were prepared by immunoSEQ multiplex PCR; TCRdb keeps only in-frame clonotypes and omits some of them. Of hundreds of thousands of clones listed, about an eighth are singletons. No antigen has been identified for these receptors. Study-wide results and limits: The study found moderately but significantly shorter TCRB CDR3s in all four CD4+ subsets of Type 1 diabetes patients.

Sample: naive CD4+ T cells from blood. The receptors originated from a man aged 18 to 35 with type 1 diabetes.

This clone was recorded a few times. The chain joins TRBV14 to TRBJ2-1; 8 nucleotides match TRBD2. After removal of 1 base from V and 10 bases from J, the junction contained 6 bases not matched to a gene. The CDR3 loop spans 14 amino acids. Germline CDR1 is SGHDN and CDR2 is FVKESK. CDR3 nucleotides: TGTGCCAGCAGCCAAGCGGGAGGGGGATTGGAGCAGTTCTTC. Protein: CASSQAGGGLEQFF.

This rearrangement joins TRBV6-6 to TRBJ2-7, with 8 nucleotides matching TRBD2. CDR1 is MNHNY, CDR2 SVGAGI, per germline (reference sequence). V was pared by 7 bases and J by 6 bases, with 14 bases of the junction left unmatched. The CDR3 sequence is 15 residues long. The CDR3 bases are TGTGCCAGCATCGTGAGCGGGAGACGGGGGGGCGAGCAGTACTTC. Translated, it gives CASIVSGRRGGEQYF.

This clone appeared a few times. The chain is built from TRBV11-2 and TRBJ2-3; 9 bases match TRBD2. Trimming at V came to 1 base and at J to 2 bases, leaving 4 bases not matched to a gene. CDR1 and CDR2 from the germline V gene are SGHAT and FQNNGV. This CDR3 comprises 16 residues. The CDR3 DNA sequence: TGTGCCAGCAGCTTAGGGCTAGCGGGATTCACAGATACGCAGTATTTT. Translated, it gives CASSLGLAGFTDTQYF.

This chain joins TRBV18 and TRBJ2-7; TRBD1 aligns across 9 bases. Trimming at V came to 6 bases and at J to 5 bases, leaving 8 bases not matched to a gene. The V gene's germline CDR1 is KGHSH and CDR2 LQKENI. The CDR3 runs to 14 residues. In DNA, the CDR3 is TGTGCCAGCTCGCCGGACAGGGGTCTCCACGAGCAGTACTTC. Protein product: CASSPDRGLHEQYF.

This clone was observed a few times. The chain carries TRBV11-2 and TRBJ2-7; no firm D call. CDR3 length: 14 amino acids. V was clipped by 2 bases and J by 4 bases, with 12 bases between them. Germline V gives CDR1 SGHAT, CDR2 FQNNGV. The CDR3 region is CASSLSLQAYEQYF. Written as DNA, the CDR3 is TGTGCCAGCAGCTTAAGTCTGCAGGCATACGAGCAGTACTTC.

This clone was observed a few times. This sample includes further DNA sequences coding for the same CDR3. The chain is built from TRBV29-1 and TRBJ2-3, with TRBD2 as a possible D gene (6 bases). V dropped 4 bases and J dropped 0 bases, with 8 bases sitting between them. The CDR3 loop spans 13 amino acids. Germline CDR1 and CDR2: SQVTM and ANQGSEA. The CDR3 sequence: CSVAGTSTDTQYF. The DNA of the CDR3 is TGCAGCGTTGCCGGGACTAGCACAGATACGCAGTATTTT.

This clone was seen only a few times. The J gene is TRBJ2-3, the V gene TRBV5-1, with TRBD2 identical over 8 bases. The CDR3 contains 14 residues. Trimming at V came to 3 bases and at J to 5 bases, leaving 5 bases not matched to a gene. Germline CDR1 reads SGHRS; CDR2 reads YFSETQ. CDR3 DNA: TGCGCCAGCAGCTCACGGGAGGGCCGAGATACGCAGTATTTT. Its translation: CASSSREGRDTQYF.

There are a few counts of this clone. This chain links TRBV18 with TRBJ2-7; unclear D gene. Per the germline V gene, CDR1 is KGHSH and CDR2 is LQKENI. CDR3 size: 15 residues. Trimming left V 0 bases short and J 1 base short, with 10 bases between. DNA for the CDR3: TGTGCCAGCTCACCACCGCCAGGTTTTTCCTACGAGCAGTACTTC. It yields the protein CASSPPPGFSYEQYF.

The chain uses TRBV7-9 and TRBJ1-1, with D perhaps matching TRBD1 (6 bases). This CDR3 contains 15 residues. Trimming stripped 5 bases from V and 4 bases from J, with 17 bases between. Germline CDR1 and CDR2: SEHNR and FQNEAQ (reference sequence). The CDR3 DNA is TGTGCCAGCAGCCCTTCGGGGGGGCGGATCACTGAAGCTTTCTTT. It encodes CASSPSGGRITEAFF.

The chain employs TRBV5-4 and TRBJ1-4; D ambiguous. The CDR3 contains 14 residues. V was pared by 3 bases and J by 8 bases, with 14 bases between. Germline assignment: CDR1 SGHNT and CDR2 YYREEE (reference sequence). The CDR3 protein is CASSSRTEGEKLFF. CDR3 sequence (DNA): TGTGCCAGCAGCTCACGGACGGAAGGAGAAAAACTGTTTTTT.

This clone was detected only a few times. V usage is TRBV29-1 and J usage is TRBJ2-3; TRBD1 aligns across 7 bases. Germline lookup yields CDR1 SQVTM and CDR2 ANQGSEA. With V trimmed by 7 bases and J by 4 bases, 5 bases remained unmatched. This CDR3 has 12 amino acids. The DNA for the CDR3 is TGCAGCGGACAAACAGGGGCAGATACGCAGTATTTT. Residues: CSGQTGADTQYF.

In nucleotides, the CDR3 is TGTGCCAGTAGTATAGCGGGGGACATTCAGTACTTC. It specifies CASSIAGDIQYF. This sequence joins TRBV19 and TRBJ2-4, with D perhaps TRBD2 (6 bases). Germline V gives CDR1 LNHDA, CDR2 SQIVND (reference sequence). V lost 1 base, J lost 8 bases, and 6 bases lay in between. The CDR3 runs to 12 residues.

The CDR3: CAWSVGGKGREAFF. The CDR3 coding sequence is TGTGCCTGGAGTGTAGGGGGGAAAGGTCGTGAAGCTTTCTTT. This chain links TRBV30 with TRBJ1-1; maybe TRBD1 (6 bases). Germline-derived CDR1 and CDR2 are GTSNPN and SVGIG (reference sequence). Trimming stripped 0 bases from V and 7 bases from J, with 15 bases between. CDR3 length: 14 residues.

This clone was counted a few times. The chain is built from TRBV5-1 and TRBJ2-5, with D possibly matching TRBD2 (7 bases). The V gene's germline CDR1 is SGHRS and CDR2 YFSETQ. There are 14 residues in the CDR3. V shed 6 bases and J shed 4 bases, with 16 bases lying between them. The CDR3 nucleotides read TGCGCCAGCAAGGCCGGGGGGCTCAGAGAGACCCAGTACTTC. This encodes CASKAGGLRETQYF.

V usage is TRBV30 and J usage is TRBJ1-4; D unclear. The CDR3 runs 13 residues. The V and J ends lost 2 bases and 8 bases respectively, with 12 bases between them. Germline CDR1 is GTSNPN and CDR2 is SVGIG (reference sequence). The DNA of the CDR3 is TGTGCCTGGAGTCCCGGAGCGTTAGAAAAACTGTTTTTT. Its translation is CAWSPGALEKLFF.

The chain links TRBV2 to TRBJ1-2, with D perhaps TRBD1 (6 bases). This CDR3 has 11 amino acids. V was pared by 5 bases and J by 11 bases, with 12 bases between. Germline loops: CDR1 SNHLY, CDR2 FYNNEI. CDR3 sequence: CASSTQGAYTF. The CDR3 nucleotides are TGTGCCAGCAGTACACAGGGTGCATACACCTTC.

The chain has TRBV7-2 and TRBJ2-3, with 7 bases fitting TRBD2. This CDR3 spans 16 amino acids. Germline assignment: CDR1 SGHTA and CDR2 FQGNSA. V was clipped by 0 bases and J by 5 bases; unmatched bases: 8. Here the CDR3 reads CASSLARGSARDTQYF. In DNA form, the CDR3 reads TGTGCCAGCAGCTTAGCGCGGGGGTCTGCTAGAGATACGCAGTATTTT.

This clone occurred a few times. This chain uses TRBV4-2 with TRBJ2-7, with D unresolved. Germline CDR1 is LGHNA and CDR2 is YNFKEQ. Trimming pared 0 bases from V and 3 bases from J, leaving 9 bases between. The CDR3 consists of 14 residues. The CDR3, as DNA: TGTGCCAGCAGCCAAGATCATGGGTACTACGAGCAGTACTTC. Protein sequence: CASSQDHGYYEQYF.

The chain recombines TRBV7-9 with TRBJ2-1, with 7 bases fitting TRBD2. V shed 8 bases, J shed 2 bases, and the junction held 3 bases outside the gene matches. Germline values: CDR1 SEHNR, CDR2 FQNEAQ (reference sequence). This CDR3 region has 13 residues. The CDR3 DNA is TGTGCCAGCGTAGCGGGCGCCTACAATGAGCAGTTCTTC. Amino acid sequence: CASVAGAYNEQFF.

J is TRBJ2-7 and V is TRBV6-5; 8 bases fit TRBD1. From germline, CDR1 is MNHEY and CDR2 SVGAGI. V lost 2 bases, J lost 2 bases, and 8 bases stayed unmatched. The CDR3 runs to 16 residues. The CDR3 region has the DNA TGTGCCAGCAGTTACACTGGACAGGGAGTAGCCTACGAGCAGTACTTC. It codes for CASSYTGQGVAYEQYF.

This clone showed up just a few times. The chain uses TRBV15 and TRBJ1-1; TRBD1 might be the D (5 bases). Trimming shortened V by 7 bases and J by 0 bases, and 9 bases separated the two germline ends. This CDR3 has 13 amino acids. Germline CDR1 is LNHNV and CDR2 is YYDKDF (reference sequence). CDR3 residues: CATKTDMNTEAFF. The CDR3 nucleotides are TGTGCCACCAAGACAGATATGAACACTGAAGCTTTCTTT.

This clone has just a few counts. The chain carries TRBV7-9 and TRBJ2-5, with D maybe TRBD2 (6 bases). The CDR3 runs 13 residues. The V and J ends lost 6 bases and 5 bases respectively, with 13 bases between them. In germline, CDR1 is SEHNR, CDR2 FQNEAQ (reference sequence). CDR3 coding DNA: TGTGCCAGCAGGGAGGGGATGCGGGAGACCCAGTACTTC. Its translation: CASREGMRETQYF. The full variable domain, rest sourced from reference TRBV7-9 and TRBJ2-5, is DTGVSQNPRHKITKRGQNVTFRCDPISEHNRLYWYRQTLGQGPEFLTYFQNEAQLEKSRLLSDRFSAERPKGSFSTLEIQRTEQGDSAMYLCASREGMRETQYFGPGTRLLVL.

V is TRBV18 and J is TRBJ2-7; 10 bases are shared with TRBD2. This CDR3 contains 15 residues. Germline-derived CDR1 and CDR2 are KGHSH and LQKENI. V lost 2 bases and J lost 0; bases outside the gene matches: 1. CDR3 nucleotides: TGTGCCAGCTCACCAACTAGCGGGGCCTCCTACGAGCAGTACTTC. This codes for CASSPTSGASYEQYF.

This clone showed up just a few times. This rearrangement joins TRBV9 to TRBJ1-2; possibly TRBD1 for D (5 bases). V lost 4 bases, J lost 4 bases, and 11 bases lay in between. This CDR3 has 13 amino acids. Germline V gene data show CDR1 as SGDLS and CDR2 as YYNGEE. The CDR3 spells CASSSRDLYGYTF. As DNA, the CDR3 is TGTGCCAGCAGCAGCCGGGACCTCTATGGCTACACCTTC.

In its sample, this clone was seen a few times. This rearrangement joins TRBV5-1 to TRBJ2-3; D may be TRBD1 (6 bases). Trimming shortened V by 4 bases and J by 3 bases, and 15 bases separated the two germline ends. CDR1 and CDR2 from the germline V gene are SGHRS and YFSETQ. There are 15 residues in the CDR3. CDR3 region: CASSLQPGQTDTQYF. The DNA of the CDR3 is TGCGCCAGCAGCCTCCAACCGGGACAAACAGATACGCAGTATTTT.

The V and J genes are TRBV30 and TRBJ2-2, with 8 bases identical to TRBD1. J gave up 4 bases and V 7 bases, and 5 bases lay outside the gene matches. This CDR3 region has 13 residues. Germline lookup yields CDR1 GTSNPN and CDR2 SVGIG (reference sequence). The CDR3 coding sequence is TGTGCCTCGCAGGGGGCGCTCACCGGGGAGCTGTTTTTT. Translated: CASQGALTGELFF.

V usage is TRBV4-1 and J usage is TRBJ2-1; TRBD2 matches 7 bases. Germline CDR1 MGHRA, CDR2 YSYEKL. CDR3 length: 13 amino acids. V trimming: 3 bases; J trimming: 8 bases; junction bases outside the gene matches: 4. CDR3 loop: CASSQPRGDEQFF. The CDR3 DNA is TGCGCCAGCAGCCAGCCCCGGGGGGATGAGCAGTTCTTC.

In this sample, this clone turned up a few times. The rearrangement joins TRBV9 to TRBJ1-6, with unresolved D. CDR1 and CDR2 from the germline V gene are SGDLS and YYNGEE. The CDR3 loop spans 15 amino acids. V was pared by 0 bases and J by 8 bases, with 12 bases between. CDR3 protein: CASSVGPQEDSPLHF. The CDR3, as DNA: TGTGCCAGCAGCGTAGGGCCCCAAGAGGATTCACCCCTCCACTTT.

The chain employs TRBV6-5 and TRBJ2-7; tentative D call: TRBD2 (6 bases). The V and J ends lost 1 base and 6 bases respectively, with 7 bases between them. Per germline, CDR1 MNHEY and CDR2 SVGAGI. The CDR3 is made up of 12 amino acids. CDR3 loop: CASSYFGGEQYF. The CDR3 DNA is TGTGCCAGCAGTTACTTCGGGGGCGAGCAGTACTTC.